This T cell receptor beta chain was recovered during a study of T cell clones after liver transplantation. Across the whole study: In this trial, immunosuppression withdrawal was attempted within 2 years of liver transplant. Patients counted as tolerant after at least one year off all immunosuppression, enzymes not exceeding twice normal. Third-party-reactive TCRbeta sequences from pre-transplant mixed lymphocyte reactions served as antigen-independent comparators.

General study findings and limits: Low donor cell numbers restricted donor-reactive repertoire measurement in two subjects.

The method was immunoSEQ multiplex PCR; TCRdb's version includes in-frame clones alone and lacks a portion of them. This table has some 11,000 clones, roughly 70% appearing once. The CDR3 contains 10 residues. Trimming pared 7 bases from V and 6 bases from J, leaving 8 bases between. The germline V gene encodes CDR1 SQVTM and CDR2 ANQGSEA. For this clone: Antigen unknown.

The material was CD4+ T cells from blood, obtained around 31 months after liver transplant. The sequence came from a human patient who received a liver transplant. Some of the T cells might come from the graft donor. The V call is TRBV29-1, the J call TRBJ2-3, with TRBD1 as a possible D gene (5 bases). The CDR3 coding sequence is TGCAGCGCAGGGCTGGATACGCAGTATTTT. It codes for CSAGLDTQYF.